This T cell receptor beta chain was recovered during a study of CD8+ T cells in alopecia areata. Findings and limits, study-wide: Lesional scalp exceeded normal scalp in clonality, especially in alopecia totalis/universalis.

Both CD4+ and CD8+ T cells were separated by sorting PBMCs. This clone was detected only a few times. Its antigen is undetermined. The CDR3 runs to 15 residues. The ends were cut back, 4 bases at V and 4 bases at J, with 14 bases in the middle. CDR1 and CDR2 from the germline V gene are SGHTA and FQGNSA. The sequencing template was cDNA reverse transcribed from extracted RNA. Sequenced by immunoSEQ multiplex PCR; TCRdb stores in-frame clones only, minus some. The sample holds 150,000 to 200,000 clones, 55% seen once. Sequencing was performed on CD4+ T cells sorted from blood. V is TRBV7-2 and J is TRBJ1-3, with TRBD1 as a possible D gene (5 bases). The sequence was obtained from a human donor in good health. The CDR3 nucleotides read TGTGCCAGCAGCTCCGGGACCCAGAAAGGAAACACCATATATTTT. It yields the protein CASSSGTQKGNTIYF.